Presented here are 2 T cell receptor beta chains from one specimen sequenced in a study of cytomegalovirus exposure and HLA in healthy donors. PCR employed 60 Vbeta and 13 Jbeta primers. Clones were read by immunoSEQ multiplex PCR, and TCRdb kept only the in-frame ones, dropping some. The sample contains over 150,000 clones, around 79% of which appear only once. Material: PBMCs. The receptors here all came from a man aged 18 to 30 in good health and CMV-seronegative.

This chain connects TRBV19 to TRBJ1-6, with D possibly being TRBD1 (5 bases). Germline V gene sequence: CDR1 LNHDA, CDR2 SQIVND (reference sequence). V was trimmed by 5 bases and J by 0 bases, leaving 17 bases between them. The CDR3 has 18 residues. The CDR3 bases are TGTGCCAGTAGTGAAGACAGAGCCGCGAGCTCCTATAATTCACCCCTCCACTTT. Translating gives CASSEDRAASSYNSPLHF.

The chain carries TRBV7-6 and TRBJ2-3; 8 bases line up with TRBD2. In germline, CDR1 is SGHVS, CDR2 FNYEAQ. V shed 4 bases, J shed 0 bases, and the junction held 9 bases outside the gene matches. This CDR3 is 17 amino acids long. Here the CDR3 DNA reads TGTGCCAGCAGCTCGATGATTAGCGGGGCAAGCACAGATACGCAGTATTTT. Its protein is CASSSMISGASTDTQYF.